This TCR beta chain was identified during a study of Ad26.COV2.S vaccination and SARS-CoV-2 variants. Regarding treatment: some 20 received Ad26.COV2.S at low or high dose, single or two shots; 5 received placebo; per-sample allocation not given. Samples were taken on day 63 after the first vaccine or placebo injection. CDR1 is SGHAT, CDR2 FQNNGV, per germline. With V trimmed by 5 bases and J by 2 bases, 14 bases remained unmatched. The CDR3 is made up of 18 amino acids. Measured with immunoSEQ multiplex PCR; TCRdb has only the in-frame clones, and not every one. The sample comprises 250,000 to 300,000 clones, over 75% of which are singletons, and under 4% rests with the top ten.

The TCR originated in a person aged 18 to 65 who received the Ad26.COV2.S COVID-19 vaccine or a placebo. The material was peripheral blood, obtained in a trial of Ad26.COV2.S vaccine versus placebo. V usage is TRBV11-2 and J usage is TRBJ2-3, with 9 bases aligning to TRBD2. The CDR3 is CASSPFRGAGGLTDTQYF. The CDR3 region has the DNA TGTGCCAGCAGCCCGTTTCGGGGAGCGGGGGGCCTCACAGATACGCAGTATTTT.